The 12 T cell receptor beta chains in this list originate from one sample, sequenced in a study of cytomegalovirus exposure and HLA in healthy donors (dated by TCRdb to between 2016 and 2019). Libraries were built with the immunoSEQ multiplex PCR assay. For the multiplex PCR, a mixture combining 60 forward primers for TCR Vbeta segments and 13 reverse primers for TCR Jbeta segments was used. Here the immuneACCESS table is served through TCRdb, limited to in-frame sequences with V and J called. Missing clones are a known gap in these copies; in checked studies unresolved V genes cover under half, and the rest lacks a known reason. This sample holds 150,000 to 200,000 clones; approximately 88% were observed only once. Of the sample, 0.35% to 0.4% is held by the ten largest clones. Sequenced: PBMCs. The receptors come from a boy aged 2 to 10 in good health and CMV-seronegative.

This clone was counted a few times. The CDR3 sequence is CASRKTGGRQTQYF. The CDR3 coding sequence is TGTGCCAGCAGAAAGACAGGGGGCAGACAGACCCAGTACTTC. This rearrangement joins TRBV14 to TRBJ2-5; TRBD1 agrees at 10 bases. The CDR3 runs to 14 residues. Germline V gene data show CDR1 as SGHDN and CDR2 as FVKESK. The V gene end was trimmed by 6 bases and the J gene end by 6 bases; junction bases not matched to a gene: 7.

The rearrangement joins TRBV28 to TRBJ1-2; unclear D gene. Trimming cost V 8 bases and J 3 bases, with 19 bases left between them. The germline V gene encodes CDR1 MDHEN and CDR2 SYDVKM. The CDR3 is made up of 15 amino acids. The CDR3 here is CASGETEPFHYGYTF. The CDR3, as DNA: TGTGCCAGCGGAGAGACCGAACCCTTTCACTATGGCTACACCTTC.

The genes are TRBV11-3 and TRBJ2-1, with D possibly matching TRBD1 (5 bases). Trimming shortened V by 4 bases and J by 3 bases, and 10 bases separated the two germline ends. The CDR3 spans 14 residues. Germline CDR1 is SGHNT and CDR2 is YENEEA. The CDR3 bases are TGTGCCAGCAGCTCTAGGGGCAGCTACAATGAGCAGTTCTTC. Translation gives CASSSRGSYNEQFF.

CDR3 region: CAWRGQGAQPQHF. In DNA, the CDR3 is TGTGCCTGGAGGGGACAGGGGGCACAGCCCCAGCATTTT. The chain employs TRBV30 and TRBJ1-5, with TRBD1 matching over 12 bases. V shed 3 bases, J shed 7 bases, and the junction held 1 base outside the gene matches. Germline loops: CDR1 GTSNPN, CDR2 SVGIG (reference sequence). The CDR3 has 13 amino acids.

The chain recombines TRBV7-9 with TRBJ2-3; perhaps TRBD1 as D (7 bases). Germline CDR1 and CDR2: SEHNR and FQNEAQ (reference sequence). The CDR3 extends over 15 amino acids. V was shortened by 5 bases and J by 7 bases, with 19 bases between the two germline ends. The CDR3 bases are TGTGCCAGCAGCCTGGGACAGCCCCGGGGGCATACGCAGTATTTT. Protein product: CASSLGQPRGHTQYF.

This chain links TRBV5-1 with TRBJ1-5, with 7 bases that match TRBD1. The CDR3 length is 16 residues. V was clipped by 4 bases and J by 5 bases; unmatched bases: 12. From germline, CDR1 is SGHRS and CDR2 YFSETQ. The CDR3: CASSLTGDEVDQPQHF. CDR3 nucleotides: TGCGCCAGCAGCCTTACAGGGGATGAGGTGGATCAGCCCCAGCATTTT. The whole variable domain, remainder taken from reference TRBV5-1 and TRBJ1-5, is KAGVTQTPRYLIKTRGQQVTLSCSPISGHRSVSWYQQTPGQGLQFLFEYFSETQRNKGNFPGRFSGRQFSNSRSEMNVSTLELGDSALYLCASSLTGDEVDQPQHFGDGTRLSIL.

This rearrangement joins TRBV13 to TRBJ2-7, with a weak D call TRBD2 (5 bases). Germline CDR1 PRHDT, CDR2 FYEKMQ (reference sequence). Trimming took 2 bases from V and 3 from J, leaving 8 bases between them. This CDR3 spans 13 amino acids. CDR3 region: CASSLRGYYEQYF. DNA for the CDR3: TGTGCCAGCAGCTTACGAGGGTACTACGAGCAGTACTTC.

The chain is built from TRBV7-3 and TRBJ2-2, with TRBD2 as a possible D gene (6 bases). V lost 6 bases and J lost 2, with 13 bases in between. This CDR3 region has 15 residues. Germline loops: CDR1 SGHTA, CDR2 FQGTGA. The CDR3 sequence is CASSLVGTNTGELFF. The CDR3 DNA follows: TGTGCCAGCAGTCTGGTCGGGACTAACACCGGGGAGCTGTTTTTT.

This clone was observed a handful of times. DNA for the CDR3: TGTGCCAGTAGTATTGACAGGGAAGGGTCCTACAATGAGCAGTTCTTC. Protein sequence: CASSIDREGSYNEQFF. This rearrangement joins TRBV19 to TRBJ2-1; 7 bases line up with TRBD1. The CDR3 extends over 16 amino acids. The germline V gene encodes CDR1 LNHDA and CDR2 SQIVND (reference sequence). V was pared by 3 bases and J by 1 base, with 6 bases of the junction left unmatched.

This chain links TRBV7-2 with TRBJ2-3; 10 nucleotides align to TRBD2. In germline, CDR1 is SGHTA, CDR2 FQGNSA. The ends lost 4 bases at V and 6 bases at J; junction bases unmatched: 13. The CDR3 has 17 amino acids. In DNA, the CDR3 is TGTGCCAGCAGCTCCCGCCCAAGGACTAGCGGTCGTGATACGCAGTATTTT. This gives the protein CASSSRPRTSGRDTQYF.

V is TRBV21-1 and J is TRBJ1-2. TRBV21-1 is marked as a pseudogene. This CDR3 is built from 15 residues. The CDR3 DNA is TGTGCCAGCAGCAAAGGAACTCGGGTCTCCTATGGCTACACCTTC. Its translation is CASSKGTRVSYGYTF.

Remarks on this clone: The sample contains more than one DNA sequence encoding this CDR3. The rearrangement links TRBV25-1 to TRBJ1-4; TRBD1 agrees at 10 bases. V trimming: 3 bases; J trimming: 11 bases; junction bases outside the gene matches: 15. In germline, CDR1 is MGHDK, CDR2 SYGVNS. The CDR3 consists of 17 residues. Written as DNA, the CDR3 is TGTGCCAGCAGTGACGAGATGTCGACAGGGGGCCGGGAGAAACTGTTTTTT. Its protein is CASSDEMSTGGREKLFF.